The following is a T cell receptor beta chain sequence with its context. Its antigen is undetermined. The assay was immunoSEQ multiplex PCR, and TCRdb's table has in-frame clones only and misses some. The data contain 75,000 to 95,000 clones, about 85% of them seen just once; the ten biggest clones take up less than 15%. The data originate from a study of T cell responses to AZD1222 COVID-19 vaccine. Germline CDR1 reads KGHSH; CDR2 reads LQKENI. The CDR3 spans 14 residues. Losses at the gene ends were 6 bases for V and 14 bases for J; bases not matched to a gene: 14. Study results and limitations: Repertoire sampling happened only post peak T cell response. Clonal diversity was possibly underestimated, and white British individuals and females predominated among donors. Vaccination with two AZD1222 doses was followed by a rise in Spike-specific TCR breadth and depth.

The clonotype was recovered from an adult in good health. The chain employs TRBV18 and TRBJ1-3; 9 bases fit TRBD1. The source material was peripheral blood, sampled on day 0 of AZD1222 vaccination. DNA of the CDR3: TGTGCCAGCTCGTCCGGGACAGGGCCCGACAAAGTATATTTT. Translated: CASSSGTGPDKVYF.